The subject of this entry is one T cell receptor (beta chain). The antigen is unknown. The CDR3 is made up of 13 amino acids. CDR1 and CDR2 (germline): MNHNS, SASEGT. V was shortened by 8 bases and J by 1 base, with 11 bases between the two germline ends. The data were produced by immunoSEQ multiplex PCR, yet TCRdb's version contains in-frame clones alone and is incomplete. This sample carries about 68,000 clones, roughly four fifths of them seen once, and the ten largest clones take roughly 1.4%. Autoimmune disease history or systemic immunosuppression disqualified patients. The investigators sampled blood at baseline, at cycle 4 day 1, and at cycle 7 day 1. The data stem from a study of OX40 agonist ivuxolimab in advanced cancers. In the study overall: Every 2 weeks, patients received ivuxolimab intravenously, dosed at 0.01 to 10 mg/kg.

General observations from the study: Average numbers of expanded clones were greater in CD8+ T cells than in CD4+.

The receptor's source is an adult with an advanced solid tumor such as melanoma, head and neck, liver or kidney cancer. This chain connects TRBV6-1 to TRBJ1-1; D might be TRBD1 (5 bases). The sequences come from CD4+ or CD8+ T cells sorted from blood, collected in a trial of the OX40 agonist ivuxolimab. The CDR3 sequence is CASHRWGNTEAFF. The CDR3 nucleotides are TGTGCCAGCCACAGGTGGGGGAACACTGAAGCTTTCTTT.